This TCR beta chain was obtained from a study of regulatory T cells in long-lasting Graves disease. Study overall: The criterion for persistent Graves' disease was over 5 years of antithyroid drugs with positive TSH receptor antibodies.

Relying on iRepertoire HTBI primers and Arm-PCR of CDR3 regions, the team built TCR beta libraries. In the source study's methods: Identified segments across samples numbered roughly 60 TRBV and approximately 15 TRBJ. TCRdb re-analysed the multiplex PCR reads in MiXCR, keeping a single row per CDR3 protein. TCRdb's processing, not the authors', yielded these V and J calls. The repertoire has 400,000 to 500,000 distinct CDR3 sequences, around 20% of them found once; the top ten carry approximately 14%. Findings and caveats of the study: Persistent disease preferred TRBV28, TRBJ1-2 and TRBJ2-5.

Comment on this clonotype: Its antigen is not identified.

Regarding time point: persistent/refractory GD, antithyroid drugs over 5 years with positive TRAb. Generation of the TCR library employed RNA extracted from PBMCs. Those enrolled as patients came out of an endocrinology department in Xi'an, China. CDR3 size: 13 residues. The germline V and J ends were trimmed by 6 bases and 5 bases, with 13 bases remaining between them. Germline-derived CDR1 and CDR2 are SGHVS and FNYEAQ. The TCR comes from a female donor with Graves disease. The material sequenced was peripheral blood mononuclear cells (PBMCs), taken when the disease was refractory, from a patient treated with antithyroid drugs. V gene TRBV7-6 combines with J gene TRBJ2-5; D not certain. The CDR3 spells CASRRSATETQYF. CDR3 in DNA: TGTGCCAGCAGGCGGAGCGCGACGGAGACCCAGTACTTC.